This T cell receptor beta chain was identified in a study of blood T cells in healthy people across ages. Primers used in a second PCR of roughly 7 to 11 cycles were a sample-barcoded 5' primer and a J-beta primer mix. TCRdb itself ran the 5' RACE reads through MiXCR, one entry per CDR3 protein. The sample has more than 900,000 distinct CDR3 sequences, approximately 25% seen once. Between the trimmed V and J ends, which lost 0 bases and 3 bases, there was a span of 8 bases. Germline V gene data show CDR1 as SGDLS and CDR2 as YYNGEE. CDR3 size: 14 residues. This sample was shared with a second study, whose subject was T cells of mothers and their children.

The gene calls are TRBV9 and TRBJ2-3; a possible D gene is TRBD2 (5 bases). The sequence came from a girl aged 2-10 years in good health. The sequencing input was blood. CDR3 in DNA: TGTGCCAGCAGCGTAGAACTAGTAACAGATACGCAGTATTTT. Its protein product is CASSVELVTDTQYF.